This TCR beta chain was captured in a study of metastatic and nonmetastatic thyroid tumors. TCRdb reprocessed the PCR reads via MiXCR. The table includes 50,000 to 60,000 clones, approximately 17% detected once. The entire patient cohort was treatment-naive prior to thyroid surgery. In germline, CDR1 is MNHEY, CDR2 SMNVEV (reference sequence). V lost 6 bases and J 2 bases, leaving 13 bases between the germline ends. The CDR3 extends over 14 amino acids. This clone was seen ten or more times. The specimen was blood. This TCR derives from a female donor with papillary thyroid cancer or a benign thyroid nodule (not recorded which). Some clones in this sample may be carry-over from other donors' samples. This chain connects TRBV27 to TRBJ1-1; D perhaps matches TRBD1 (6 bases). In DNA, the CDR3 is TGTGCCAGCAGGGAACAGGGCTTAAACACTGAAGCTTTCTTT. It specifies CASREQGLNTEAFF.